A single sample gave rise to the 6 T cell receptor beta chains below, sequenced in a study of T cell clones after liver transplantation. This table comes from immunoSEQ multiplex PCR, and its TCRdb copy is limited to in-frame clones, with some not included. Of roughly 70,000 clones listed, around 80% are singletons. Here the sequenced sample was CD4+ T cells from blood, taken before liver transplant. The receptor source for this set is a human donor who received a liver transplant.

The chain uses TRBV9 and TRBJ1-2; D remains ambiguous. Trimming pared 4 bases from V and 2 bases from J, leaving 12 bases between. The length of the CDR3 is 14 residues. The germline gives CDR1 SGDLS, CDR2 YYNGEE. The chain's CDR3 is CASSSLSGNYGYTF. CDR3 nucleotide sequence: TGTGCCAGCAGCTCCTTGTCGGGGAACTATGGCTACACCTTC.

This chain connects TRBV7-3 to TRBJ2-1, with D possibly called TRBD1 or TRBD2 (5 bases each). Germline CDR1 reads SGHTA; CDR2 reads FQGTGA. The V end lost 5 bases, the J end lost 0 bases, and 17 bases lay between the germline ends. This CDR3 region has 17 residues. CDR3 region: CASSITGTASSYNEQFF. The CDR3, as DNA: TGTGCCAGCAGCATTACCGGGACGGCGAGCTCCTACAATGAGCAGTTCTTC.

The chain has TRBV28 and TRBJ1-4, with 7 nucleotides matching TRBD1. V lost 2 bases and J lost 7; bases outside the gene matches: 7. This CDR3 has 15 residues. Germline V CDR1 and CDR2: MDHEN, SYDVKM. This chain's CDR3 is CASSLVQGGVEKLFF. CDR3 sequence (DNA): TGTGCCAGCAGTTTAGTGCAGGGGGGGGTTGAAAAACTGTTTTTT.

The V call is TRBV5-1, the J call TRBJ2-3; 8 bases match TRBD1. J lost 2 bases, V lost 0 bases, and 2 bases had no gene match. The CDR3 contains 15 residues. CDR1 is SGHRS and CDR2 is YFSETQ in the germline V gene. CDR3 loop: CASSLGDRITDTQYF. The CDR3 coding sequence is TGCGCCAGCAGCTTGGGGGACAGGATCACAGATACGCAGTATTTT.

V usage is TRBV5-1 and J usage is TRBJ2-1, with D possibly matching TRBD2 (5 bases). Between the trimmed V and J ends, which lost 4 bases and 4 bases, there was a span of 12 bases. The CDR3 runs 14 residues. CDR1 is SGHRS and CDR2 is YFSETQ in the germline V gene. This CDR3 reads CASSPLLDYNEQFF. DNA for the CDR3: TGCGCCAGCAGCCCGCTACTAGATTACAATGAGCAGTTCTTC.

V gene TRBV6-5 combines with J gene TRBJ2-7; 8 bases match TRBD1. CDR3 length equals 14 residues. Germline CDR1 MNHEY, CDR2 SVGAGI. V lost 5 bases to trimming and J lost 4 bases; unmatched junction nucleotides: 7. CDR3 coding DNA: TGTGCCAGCAGTCGTGCCGGGACAGGTTACGAGCAGTACTTC. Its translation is CASSRAGTGYEQYF.